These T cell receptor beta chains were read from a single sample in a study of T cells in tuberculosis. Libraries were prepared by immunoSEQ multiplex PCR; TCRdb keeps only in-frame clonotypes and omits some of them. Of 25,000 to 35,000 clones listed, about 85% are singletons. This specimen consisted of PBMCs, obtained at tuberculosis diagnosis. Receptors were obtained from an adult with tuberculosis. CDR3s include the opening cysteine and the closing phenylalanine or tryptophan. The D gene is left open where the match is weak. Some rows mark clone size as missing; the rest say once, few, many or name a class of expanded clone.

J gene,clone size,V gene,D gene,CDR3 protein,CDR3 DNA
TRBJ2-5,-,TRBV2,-,CASSAPGGETQYF,TGTGCCAGCAGTGCTCCAGGTGGAGAGACCCAGTACTTC
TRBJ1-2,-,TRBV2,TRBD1,CASTSAGTGGSGYTF,TGTGCCAGCACTTCAGCTGGGACAGGGGGCTCTGGCTACACCTTC
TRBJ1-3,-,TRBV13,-,CASSLGQISGNTIYF,TGTGCCAGCAGCCTAGGACAGATATCCGGAAACACCATATATTTT
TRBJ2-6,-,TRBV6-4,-,CASSAFSGANVLTF,TGTGCCAGCAGTGCTTTCTCTGGGGCCAACGTCCTGACTTTC
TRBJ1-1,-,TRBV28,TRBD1,CASRNRDRGAFF,TGTGCCAGCAGAAACCGGGACAGGGGTGCTTTCTTT
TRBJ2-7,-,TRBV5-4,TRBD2,CASSARLAGSSYEQYF,TGTGCCAGCAGCGCTCGACTAGCGGGGAGCTCCTACGAGCAGTACTTC
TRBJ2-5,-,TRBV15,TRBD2,CATSRALRGGGGTQYF,TGTGCCACCAGCAGGGCCCTTCGCGGGGGGGGAGGAACCCAGTACTTC
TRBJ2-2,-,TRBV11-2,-,CASSLRGSGTGELFF,TGTGCCAGCAGCTTAAGAGGGTCGGGCACCGGGGAGCTGTTTTTT
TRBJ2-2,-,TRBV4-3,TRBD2,CASSQSSGTPGELFF,TGCGCCAGCAGCCAGTCGAGCGGGACTCCCGGGGAGCTGTTTTTT
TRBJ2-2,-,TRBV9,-,CASSPQILSGELFF,TGTGCCAGCAGCCCACAAATCCTCTCCGGGGAGCTGTTTTTT
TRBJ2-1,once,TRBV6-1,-,CASRNRPTIEQFF,TGTGCCAGCAGGAACAGGCCGACAATCGAGCAGTTCTTC
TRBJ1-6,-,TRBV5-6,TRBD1,CASSLGQGDNSPLHF,TGTGCCAGCAGCTTGGGACAGGGGGATAATTCACCCCTCCACTTT
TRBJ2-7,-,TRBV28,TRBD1,CASSSGQGALEQYF,TGTGCCAGCAGTTCGGGACAGGGGGCTCTCGAGCAGTACTTC
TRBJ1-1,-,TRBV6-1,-,CASSFGTLEAFF,TGTGCCAGCAGTTTTGGGACTCTAGAAGCTTTCTTT
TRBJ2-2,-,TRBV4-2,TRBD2,CASSQDQWASGGQATGELFF,TGTGCCAGCAGCCAAGATCAATGGGCTAGCGGGGGGCAGGCCACCGGGGAGCTGTTTTTT
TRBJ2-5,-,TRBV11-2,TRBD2,CASSSRLAAFEGTQYF,TGTGCCAGCAGCTCCCGACTAGCGGCATTCGAAGGGACCCAGTACTTC
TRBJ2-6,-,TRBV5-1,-,CASSLEPGANVLTF,TGCGCCAGCAGCTTGGAGCCTGGGGCCAACGTCCTGACTTTC
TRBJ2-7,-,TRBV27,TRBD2,CASSQGLANEQYF,TGTGCCAGCAGTCAGGGACTAGCGAACGAGCAGTACTTC
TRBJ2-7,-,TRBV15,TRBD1,CATSRGGTGDEQYF,TGTGCCACCAGCAGAGGGGGGACAGGGGACGAGCAGTACTTC
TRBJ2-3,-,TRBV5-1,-,CASSLEGRGGTDTQYF,TGCGCCAGCAGCTTAGAGGGCCGGGGTGGCACAGATACGCAGTATTTT
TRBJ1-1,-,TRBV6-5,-,CASSNTRGGEAFF,TGTGCCAGCAGTAATACTAGGGGGGGCGAAGCTTTCTTT
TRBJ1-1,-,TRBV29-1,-,CSVEKGGSGLIYTEAFF,TGCAGCGTTGAAAAAGGTGGGTCAGGACTAATTTACACTGAAGCTTTCTTT
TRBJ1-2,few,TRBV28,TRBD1,CASSPDRASDGYTF,TGTGCCAGCAGCCCTGACAGGGCATCGGATGGCTACACCTTC
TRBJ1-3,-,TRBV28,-,CASRGLRNTIYF,TGTGCCAGTAGGGGATTGCGAAACACCATATATTTT
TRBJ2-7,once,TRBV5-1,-,CASSLMSQGSSYEQYF,TGCGCCAGCAGCTTGATGTCTCAGGGCAGCTCCTACGAGCAGTACTTC
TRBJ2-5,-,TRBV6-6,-,CASSYAEPPEETQYF,TGTGCCAGCAGTTACGCCGAGCCCCCCGAAGAGACCCAGTACTTC
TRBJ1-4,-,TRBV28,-,CASSITQAGDEKLFF,TGTGCCAGCAGTATCACGCAAGCTGGTGATGAAAAACTGTTTTTT
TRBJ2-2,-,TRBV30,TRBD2,CAWGLAGGPGGELFF,TGTGCCTGGGGACTAGCGGGGGGGCCTGGCGGGGAGCTGTTTTTT
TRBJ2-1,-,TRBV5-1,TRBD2,CASSLTVAGTRDYNEQFF,TGCGCCAGCAGCTTGACGGTAGCCGGGACTAGAGACTACAATGAGCAGTTCTTC
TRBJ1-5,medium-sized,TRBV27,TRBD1,CASSIQGALHQPQHF,TGTGCCAGCAGTATACAGGGGGCGCTCCATCAGCCCCAGCATTTT
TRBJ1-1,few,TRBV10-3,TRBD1,CAISGTGYATEAFF,TGTGCCATCAGTGGGACAGGGTATGCCACTGAAGCTTTCTTT
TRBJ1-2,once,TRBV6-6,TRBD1,CASSPSRDRDGYTF,TGTGCCAGCAGTCCCTCGCGGGACAGGGATGGCTACACCTTC